A selection of T cell receptor beta chains follows, all from one sample in a study of blood T cells in healthy people across ages. TCRdb re-called the 5' RACE reads with MiXCR, one entry per CDR3 protein. Among 850,000 to 1,300,000 distinct CDR3 sequences listed, 35% to 50% were seen once. Sequencing was done on a sample of blood. These receptors came from a woman aged 60-70 years in good health. Each CDR3 is given with its conserved first and last residue. Fields, in order: J gene, clone size, V gene, D gene, CDR3 protein, CDR3 DNA. A D gene is named only where the DNA matches it firmly. Where a row states a size, it is once, few, many or the class of an expanded clone; other rows omit it.

TRBJ2-7	few	TRBV12-3/TRBV12-4	NA	CASSLADPSYEQYF	TGTGCCAGCAGTTTGGCAGACCCGTCCTACGAGCAGTACTTC
TRBJ1-6	NA	TRBV12-3/TRBV12-4	NA	CASSFSQGNSPLHF	TGTGCCAGCAGTTTTTCGCAGGGTAATTCACCCCTCCACTTT
TRBJ2-7	NA	TRBV7-9	NA	CASSSSGHLYEQYF	TGTGCCAGCAGCTCCTCGGGACACCTCTACGAGCAGTACTTC
TRBJ2-5	NA	TRBV9	TRBD2	CASSGSGYQETQYF	TGTGCCAGCAGCGGTAGCGGGTACCAAGAGACCCAGTACTTC
TRBJ2-2	few	TRBV5-1	TRBD1	CASSRTGFDTGELFF	TGCGCCAGCAGCAGGACAGGATTTGACACCGGGGAGCTGTTTTTT
TRBJ2-4	NA	TRBV28	TRBD1	CATQGQGLPSAKNIQYF	TGTGCCACCCAAGGACAGGGGTTGCCATCTGCCAAAAACATTCAGTACTTC
TRBJ2-1	NA	TRBV29-1	NA	CSAQSYNEQFF	TGCAGCGCCCAGTCCTACAATGAGCAGTTCTTC
TRBJ1-2	many	TRBV28	NA	CASSSLLGNGYGYTF	TGTGCCAGCAGTTCTCTGTTAGGGAACGGCTATGGCTACACCTTC
TRBJ2-1	NA	TRBV20-1	TRBD1	CSAIQRQGLNEQFF	TGCAGTGCTATACAACGACAGGGCCTAAATGAGCAGTTCTTC
TRBJ2-1	NA	TRBV12-3/TRBV12-4	TRBD2	CASSRLAYNEQFF	TGTGCCAGCAGTAGACTAGCATACAATGAGCAGTTCTTC
TRBJ2-1	NA	TRBV5-1	NA	CASSLDPGALPTSPYNEQFF	TGCGCCAGCAGCTTGGATCCGGGGGCGCTTCCTACTTCCCCCTACAATGAGCAGTTCTTC
TRBJ2-4	few	TRBV20-1	TRBD1	CSPRDRVAKNIQYF	TGCAGTCCTAGGGACAGGGTGGCCAAAAACATTCAGTACTTC
TRBJ2-1	NA	TRBV6-5	TRBD1	CASRGRTGYNEQFF	TGTGCCAGCAGGGGAAGGACAGGCTACAATGAGCAGTTCTTC
TRBJ2-3	NA	TRBV5-1	TRBD2	CASSLERSWTSGTSTDTQYF	TGCGCCAGCAGCTTGGAGCGGAGTTGGACTAGCGGTACTAGCACAGATACGCAGTATTTT
TRBJ1-1	NA	TRBV15	NA	CATSSPGTEAFF	TGTGCCACCAGCAGCCCGGGCACTGAAGCTTTCTTT
TRBJ2-3	NA	TRBV12-3/TRBV12-4	TRBD2	CASSLAAGGFNTQYF	TGTGCCAGCAGTTTAGCGGCGGGAGGGTTTAATACGCAGTATTTT
TRBJ2-7	NA	TRBV7-9	NA	CASSSDVTEQYF	TGTGCCAGCAGCTCTGACGTAACAGAGCAGTACTTC
TRBJ2-1	NA	TRBV20-1	TRBD2	CSAKTSRLSGEQFF	TGCAGTGCCAAGACTAGCCGATTATCGGGTGAGCAGTTCTTC
TRBJ2-5	NA	TRBV24-1	NA	CATSDNDSLGETQYF	TGTGCCACCAGTGACAATGACTCCCTGGGGGAGACCCAGTACTTC
TRBJ2-7	many	TRBV29-1	NA	CSVEWGNYEQYF	TGCAGCGTTGAATGGGGTAACTACGAGCAGTACTTC
TRBJ2-7	NA	TRBV6-2/TRBV6-3	NA	CASRRTAYEQYF	TGTGCCAGCAGACGGACAGCCTACGAGCAGTACTTC
TRBJ2-5	NA	TRBV10-1	NA	CTSSESGPAGTQYF	TGCACCAGCAGCGAGTCCGGCCCCGCGGGGACCCAGTACTTC
TRBJ2-7	NA	TRBV6-5	NA	CASSSTRAPPYEQYF	TGTGCCAGCAGTTCCACCCGGGCCCCTCCTTACGAGCAGTACTTC
TRBJ2-5	few	TRBV28	TRBD1	CASSLGPGDREAGVTQYF	TGTGCCAGCAGTTTGGGCCCGGGGGACAGGGAGGCAGGCGTGACCCAGTACTTC
TRBJ1-6	NA	TRBV27	TRBD1	CASSLTPFRGRNNSPLHF	TGTGCCAGCAGTTTGACTCCTTTCAGGGGGCGGAACAATTCACCCCTCCACTTT
TRBJ2-1	many	TRBV7-3	TRBD2	CASSFGTSGYNEQFF	TGTGCCAGCAGCTTCGGGACTAGCGGCTACAATGAGCAGTTCTTC
TRBJ2-7	few	TRBV3-1	NA	CASSRPRGGVFYEQYF	TGTGCCAGCAGCCGCCCGAGGGGCGGAGTGTTCTACGAGCAGTACTTC
TRBJ2-7	NA	TRBV20-1	NA	CSAPDHYNEQYF	TGCAGTGCTCCGGACCACTACAATGAGCAGTACTTC